This T cell receptor beta chain derives from a study of PD-1 blockade in mismatch repair-deficient tumors. Turning to the study itself: Enrolled about 2013-2016, patients had progressing, pretreated mismatch repair-deficient cancers of approximately 13 types. Regarding the study as a whole: After pembrolizumab, tumor-resident clones rose rapidly, then generally contracted before radiologic responses.

CDR1 SQVTM and CDR2 ANQGSEA come from the germline V gene. J was trimmed by 7 bases and V by 6 bases; bases with no gene match: 8. The CDR3 loop spans 13 amino acids. Libraries were prepared by immunoSEQ multiplex PCR; TCRdb keeps only in-frame clonotypes and omits some of them. The sample shows approximately 120,000 clones, around 83% of them seen only once. To note about this clone: Its target is not known.

This chain links TRBV29-1 with TRBJ2-7, with TRBD2 matching over 11 bases. The sequences come from peripheral blood, collected 44 weeks after starting pembrolizumab. This TCR was sampled from an adult with mismatch repair-deficient cancer. The CDR3 coding sequence is TGCAGCGTCCTACTAGCGGGAGCTGGGGAGCAGTACTTC. Its protein is CSVLLAGAGEQYF.